The 3 T cell receptor beta chains below all came from one sample that was sequenced in a study of early T cells in non-severe SARS-CoV-2 infection. Each CDR3 protein gets one entry after TCRdb re-called the 5' RACE reads with MiXCR. The table records 50,000 to 65,000 distinct CDR3 sequences, around 7.7% of them present only once. The source material was whole blood, sampled at baseline. These receptors originate from an adult who was a healthcare worker with PCR-confirmed SARS-CoV-2 infection or an uninfected control (not recorded which).

The chain carries TRBV11-2 and TRBJ1-1; D ambiguous. The germline CDR1 and CDR2 sequences are SGHAT and FQNNGV. This CDR3 has 14 residues. V was pared by 4 bases and J by 1 base, with 10 bases between. CDR3 nucleotide sequence: TGTGCCAGCAGCTCCGGCTCGGCGAACACTGAAGCTTTCTTT. Its protein is CASSSGSANTEAFF.

This clonotype occurred many times. In DNA form, the CDR3 reads TGTGCCAGCAGCCCGAGGACGGGTCCCGGGACGCAGTATTTT. It encodes CASSPRTGPGTQYF. This chain links TRBV7-2 with TRBJ2-3; no definite D call. This CDR3 region has 14 residues. Trimming cost V 5 bases and J 9 bases, with 18 bases left between them. Germline values: CDR1 SGHTA, CDR2 FQGNSA.

The table lists this clonotype with many counts. The J gene is TRBJ1-2, the V gene TRBV28; D uncertain. The germline V gene has CDR1 MDHEN and CDR2 SYDVKM. The CDR3 sequence is 12 residues long. Trimming shortened V by 7 bases and J by 4 bases, and 10 bases separated the two germline ends. The CDR3: CASKGRGYGYTF. For the CDR3, the DNA is TGTGCCAGCAAGGGCCGTGGCTATGGCTACACCTTC.